This T cell receptor beta chain appears in the sequencing data of a study of post-analysis software for immune sequencing data. Across the study: As for disease course, relapsing-remitting, secondary progressive and progressive-relapsing multiple sclerosis were all included. The study's findings and limits: The normalized Chao1 diversity of multiple sclerosis patients was significantly lower than that of controls. F measure clustering grouped samples strongly by preparation batch. The study found TRBV5-6, TRBV5-1 and TRBV20-1 among a handful of TRBV segments more frequent in patients than controls.

Unique molecular identifiers featured in each of the TCR beta cDNA libraries. TCRdb re-called the PCR reads through MiXCR, storing one row per CDR3 protein. The sample lists roughly 580,000 distinct CDR3 sequences, 40% to 50% occurring once. Trimming removed 4 bases at V and 2 bases at J, with 12 bases between. The CDR3 covers 14 residues. Germline CDR1 and CDR2: SGHVS and FQNEAQ. Concerning this clonotype: Antigen unknown.

Sequenced sample: blood. The receptor was derived from a girl aged 10-17 years with multiple sclerosis. This chain uses TRBV7-8 with TRBJ2-7; D perhaps matches TRBD1 (5 bases). CDR3 coding DNA: TGTGCCAGCAGCTCGACAGCTTTTCCCTACGAGCAGTACTTC. Its protein product is CASSSTAFPYEQYF.